This T cell receptor (beta chain) was recorded in a study of response to subunit inactivated influenza vaccine (dated by TCRdb to 2017 to 2018). Context from the whole study: The study used deep quantitative T cell receptor repertoire profiling to track responses to a trivalent subunit inactivated influenza vaccine.

As to this clonotype: Its antigen is currently not known. Base qualities are not provided; no much larger clone lies one nucleotide away.

Paper-wide results and their limitations: The authors proposed that each seasonal influenza vaccination may bring in only a limited number of new T cells.

The method was RT-PCR. The run used an Illumina HiSeq 2500. The public reads were reprocessed in TCRdb via fastp at Q25 and MiXCR, keeping in-frame beta chains. Under each unique CDR3 protein, matching rows form one entry showing the most common genes and DNA. This sample comprises approximately 520,000 distinct CDR3 sequences, around 25% of them detected only once. The ten largest clonotypes hold approximately 1.9% of the sample. The CDR1 and CDR2 encoded by the germline V gene are WSHSY and SAAADI. From the cysteine through the phenylalanine, the CDR3 covers 14 amino acids. Only CDR3 DNA remains: 42 bases, in frame from the first base. V lost 8 bases and J lost 0 bases, and the count of bases not matched to a germline gene is 3.

The sequence links TRBV10-2 to TRBJ1-1; 10 bases in the junction line up with TRBD1. The source of this sequence is a man aged 50-59 years who received an inactivated influenza vaccine. Donor details come from another sample of the same person, matched by shared clones. Specimen: CD4+ T cells sorted from PBMCs, collected less than 6 days after vaccination. Read as DNA, the sequence is TGCGCCAGCTGGGACAGGGGAATGAACACTGAAGCTTTCTTT. Its product reads: CASWDRGMNTEAFF.